These 11 T cell receptor beta chains originate from one sample sequenced in a study of shared clonotypes between healthy human individuals. The table came from immunoSEQ multiplex PCR; TCRdb's copy has only in-frame clones and leaves some out. Counted here are about 510,000 clones, about 96% occurring once; the ten biggest clones make up approximately 0.06%. Source material: naive CD4+ T cells sorted from blood. Described subset: CD45RA+ positively selected. Receptors originate from a woman between 25 and 40 years old in good health.

J is TRBJ2-1 and V is TRBV5-5; TRBD1 agrees at 10 bases. With V trimmed by 5 bases and J by 8 bases, 13 bases remained unmatched. CDR1 SGHKS and CDR2 YYEKEE come from the germline V gene (reference sequence). This CDR3 has 16 amino acids. The CDR3 loop is CASRYGMGQGIHEQFF. The CDR3 bases are TGTGCCAGCAGATACGGTATGGGACAGGGGATCCATGAGCAGTTCTTC.

A word on this clone: The sample has other DNA sequences that encode this CDR3 too. The chain is built from TRBV5-1 and TRBJ1-5; D gene unclear. Germline V gene lookup returns CDR1 SGHRS and CDR2 YFSETQ. Trimming cost V 0 bases and J 1 base, with 2 bases left between them. The CDR3 sequence is 13 residues long. The CDR3 DNA reads as TGCGCCAGCAGCTTGGACAGCAATCAGCCCCAGCATTTT. Residues: CASSLDSNQPQHF.

V and J are TRBV19 and TRBJ2-1; no firm D call. CDR1 and CDR2 from the germline V gene are LNHDA and SQIVND (reference sequence). V was cut by 2 bases and J by 0 bases, with 5 bases left in between. The CDR3 runs to 14 residues. The CDR3 sequence is CASSILLSYNEQFF. DNA of the CDR3: TGTGCCAGTAGTATACTACTCTCCTACAATGAGCAGTTCTTC. Full variable domain (missing parts from reference TRBV19 and TRBJ2-1): DGGITQSPKYLFRKEGQNVTLSCEQNLNHDAMYWYRQDPGQGLRLIYYSQIVNDFQKGDIAEGYSVSREKKESFPLTVTSAQKNPTAFYLCASSILLSYNEQFFGPGTRLTVL.

The chain has TRBV18 and TRBJ2-2; 10 nucleotides agree with TRBD2. After removal of 4 bases from V and 6 bases from J, the junction contained 20 bases not matched to a gene. The germline V gene encodes CDR1 KGHSH and CDR2 LQKENI. CDR3 length equals 20 residues. CDR3 DNA: TGTGCCAGCTCACAAAGACTAACTAGCGGGGACCCGAGTACAGCCGGGGAGCTGTTTTTT. Protein product: CASSQRLTSGDPSTAGELFF.

This clone appeared a single time. The V call is TRBV20-1, the J call TRBJ1-3; D not resolved. The CDR3 extends over 11 amino acids. V lost 5 bases and J 4 bases, leaving 6 bases between the germline ends. Germline values: CDR1 DFQATT, CDR2 SNEGSKA (reference sequence). The CDR3, as DNA: TGCAGTGCTCCGCGGGGAAACACCATATATTTT. Translating it yields CSAPRGNTIYF.

This clone was observed a single time. The CDR3 bases are TGCGCCAGCAGCACCGGGACAGATAGCTACGAGCAGTACTTC. Its protein is CASSTGTDSYEQYF. The chain links TRBV5-1 to TRBJ2-7; 7 nucleotides line up with TRBD1. The CDR3 runs 14 residues. The V and J ends lost 4 bases and 3 bases, in that order; junction bases with no gene match: 7. Germline loops: CDR1 SGHRS, CDR2 YFSETQ.

The chain links TRBV2 to TRBJ2-5; 9 nucleotides align to TRBD2. The better agreement between TRBJ2-7 and the DNA end casts doubt on the J call. This CDR3 is built from 15 residues. Germline-derived CDR1 and CDR2 are SNHLY and FYNNEI. The CDR3 DNA reads as TGTGCCAGCAGTGGGCTAGCGGGGAGGTCGTACGAGCAGTACTTC. Protein product: CASSGLAGRSYEQYF.

The chain joins TRBV30 to TRBJ1-3, with a tentative D call TRBD1 (5 bases). V was trimmed by 5 bases and J by 1 base, leaving 6 bases between them. Germline V CDR1 and CDR2: GTSNPN, SVGIG (reference sequence). The CDR3 totals 12 residues. CDR3 region: CAWGGSGNTIYF. The CDR3 DNA follows: TGTGCCTGGGGGGGTTCTGGAAACACCATATATTTT.

This chain links TRBV5-1 with TRBJ2-7, with 8 bases identical to TRBD2. V trimming: 4 bases; J trimming: 1 base; junction bases outside the gene matches: 10. The CDR3 consists of 16 residues. CDR1 and CDR2 from the germline V gene are SGHRS and YFSETQ. CDR3 amino acids: CASSRTSSGPSYEQYF. The DNA of the CDR3 is TGCGCCAGCAGCCGCACCTCTAGCGGGCCATCCTACGAGCAGTACTTC.

The V and J genes are TRBV6-5 and TRBJ2-5; 10 nucleotides line up with TRBD1. Trimming removed 2 bases from V and 5 bases from J; junction bases left unmatched: 5. The CDR3 loop spans 15 amino acids. The V gene's germline CDR1 is MNHEY and CDR2 SVGAGI. The CDR3: CASSYMTGGGETQYF. In DNA, the CDR3 is TGTGCCAGCAGTTACATGACAGGGGGCGGTGAGACCCAGTACTTC.

The genes are TRBV27 and TRBJ2-7; D not resolved. The CDR3 has 17 amino acids. CDR1 is MNHEY and CDR2 is SMNVEV in the germline V gene (reference sequence). V was trimmed by 0 bases and J by 2 bases, leaving 17 bases between them. The CDR3 DNA reads TGTGCCAGCAGTTTATCGTCGCCTGGCAGTTTAACCTACGAGCAGTACTTC. As protein: CASSLSSPGSLTYEQYF.